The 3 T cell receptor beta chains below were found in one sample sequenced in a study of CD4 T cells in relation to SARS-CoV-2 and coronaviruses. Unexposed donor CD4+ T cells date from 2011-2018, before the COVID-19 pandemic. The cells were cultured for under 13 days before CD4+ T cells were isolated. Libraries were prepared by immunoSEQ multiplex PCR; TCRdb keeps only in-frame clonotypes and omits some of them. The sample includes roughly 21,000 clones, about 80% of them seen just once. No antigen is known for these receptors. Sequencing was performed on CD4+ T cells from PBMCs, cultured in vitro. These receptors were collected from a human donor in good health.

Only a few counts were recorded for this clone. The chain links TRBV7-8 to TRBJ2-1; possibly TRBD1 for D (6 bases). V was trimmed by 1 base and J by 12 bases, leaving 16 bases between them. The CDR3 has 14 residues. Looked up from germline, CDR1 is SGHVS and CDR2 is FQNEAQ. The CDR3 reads CASSLDRGNRVQFF. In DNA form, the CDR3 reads TGTGCCAGCAGCTTAGATAGGGGCAACAGGGTGCAGTTCTTC.

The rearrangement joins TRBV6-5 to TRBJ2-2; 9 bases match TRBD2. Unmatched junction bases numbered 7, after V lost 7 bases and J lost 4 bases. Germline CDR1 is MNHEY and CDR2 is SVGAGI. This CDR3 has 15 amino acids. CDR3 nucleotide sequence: TGTGCCAGCATCGGTTCAGCGGGAGGCACCGGGGAGCTGTTTTTT. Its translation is CASIGSAGGTGELFF.

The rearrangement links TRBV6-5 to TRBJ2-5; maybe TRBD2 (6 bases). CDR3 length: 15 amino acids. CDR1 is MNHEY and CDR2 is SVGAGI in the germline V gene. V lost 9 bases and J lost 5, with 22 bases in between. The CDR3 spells CASNIGGVKWETQYF. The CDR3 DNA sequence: TGTGCCAGTAATATAGGAGGGGTTAAATGGGAGACCCAGTACTTC.